The 12 T cell receptor beta chains given below trace back to one sample, sequenced in a study of cytomegalovirus exposure and HLA in healthy donors. The PCR had 60 Vbeta and 13 Jbeta primers. Profiled with immunoSEQ multiplex PCR; TCRdb holds only in-frame clones, not every one. This repertoire shows around 300,000 clones, approximately 90% found once; its top ten account for roughly 2%. Material for sequencing was PBMCs. The receptors shown here come from a woman in her late teens or twenties in good health and CMV-seronegative.

This clone was counted once. This chain connects TRBV2 to TRBJ2-3; 7 bases line up with TRBD2. The CDR3 totals 17 residues. The J segment lost 6 bases and the V segment lost 5 bases, leaving 17 bases of the junction unmatched. CDR1 and CDR2 (germline): SNHLY, FYNNEI. DNA of the CDR3: TGTGCCAGCAGTTTTCGAGCGGGGTACAATCTGGCGGATACGCAGTATTTT. Protein product: CASSFRAGYNLADTQYF. Using reference TRBV2 and TRBJ2-3 for the parts outside the CDR3, the full variable domain is EPEVTQTPSHQVTQMGQEVILRCVPISNHLYFYWYRQILGQKVEFLVSFYNNEISEKSEIFDDQFSVERPDGSNFTLKIRSTKLEDSAMYFCASSFRAGYNLADTQYFGPGTRLTVL.

There are a few counts of this clone. The chain recombines TRBV10-3 with TRBJ1-1, with D uncertain. Per germline, CDR1 ENHRY and CDR2 SYGVKD. Trimming pared 7 bases from V and 2 bases from J, leaving 8 bases between. CDR3 size: 12 residues. Written as DNA, the CDR3 is TGTGCCATCACCGCAGGTAACACTGAAGCTTTCTTT. Protein product: CAITAGNTEAFF.

In its sample, this clone was seen a few times. The CDR3 spells CASSAWAGTLFNTEAFF. The CDR3 bases are TGTGCCAGCAGCGCTTGGGCAGGGACTCTCTTTAACACTGAAGCTTTCTTT. The chain carries TRBV9 and TRBJ1-1; TRBD1 is a possible D gene (5 bases). The V end lost 3 bases, the J end lost 2 bases, and 20 bases lay between the germline ends. The CDR3 runs 17 residues. From germline, CDR1 is SGDLS and CDR2 YYNGEE.

The chain uses TRBV29-1 and TRBJ2-5; TRBD2 aligns across 14 bases. The DNA matches TRBJ2-7 better at its end, which makes the J call doubtful. Germline CDR1 and CDR2: SQVTM and ANQGSEA. CDR3 length equals 12 residues. This chain's CDR3 is CSAGLAGDEQYF. In DNA form, the CDR3 reads TGCAGCGCGGGACTAGCGGGGGACGAGCAGTACTTC.

The V gene is TRBV5-1, the J gene TRBJ1-2; 7 bases line up with TRBD1. CDR1 and CDR2 from the germline V gene are SGHRS and YFSETQ. V lost 3 bases, J lost 0 bases, and 5 bases stayed unmatched. The CDR3 has 15 amino acids. CDR3 coding DNA: TGCGCCAGCAGCTCAGAGGGACAGACTAACTATGGCTACACCTTC. Translating gives CASSSEGQTNYGYTF.

The chain is built from TRBV5-4 and TRBJ1-2, with D perhaps TRBD1 (5 bases). Germline loops: CDR1 SGHNT, CDR2 YYREEE (reference sequence). V lost 2 bases, J lost 0 bases, and 14 bases lay in between. This CDR3 is built from 16 residues. The CDR3 protein is CASSLGGDLANYGYTF. The DNA of the CDR3 is TGTGCCAGCAGCTTAGGAGGGGATTTAGCTAACTATGGCTACACCTTC.

The chain links TRBV7-9 to TRBJ2-7, with D tentatively TRBD2 (6 bases). Germline CDR1 SEHNR, CDR2 FQNEAQ (reference sequence). CDR3 length: 13 amino acids. Deletions cut 5 bases from V and 3 bases from J, with 11 bases between. CDR3 nucleotide sequence: TGTGCCAGCAGCCCCGGAGGGGACTACGAGCAGTACTTC. Translated, it gives CASSPGGDYEQYF.

CDR3 region: CASSRRTASEQYF. The CDR3 DNA is TGTGCCAGCAGCCGACGGACAGCGTCCGAGCAGTACTTC. The chain has TRBV7-9 and TRBJ2-7; D might be TRBD1 (6 bases). Between the trimmed V and J ends, which lost 5 bases and 6 bases, there was a span of 14 bases. Germline lookup yields CDR1 SEHNR and CDR2 FQNEAQ (reference sequence). This CDR3 has 13 amino acids.

This clone came up once. The chain links TRBV4-1 to TRBJ2-4, with no clear D. Per the germline V gene, CDR1 is MGHRA and CDR2 is YSYEKL. Trimming cost V 0 bases and J 3 bases, with 9 bases left between them. The CDR3 has 15 amino acids. CDR3: CASSQDRWFKNIQYF. The CDR3 nucleotides read TGCGCCAGCAGCCAAGATCGGTGGTTCAAAAACATTCAGTACTTC.

The chain uses TRBV15 and TRBJ1-1; TRBD1 matches 9 bases. Germline assignment: CDR1 LNHNV and CDR2 YYDKDF (reference sequence). The CDR3 contains 15 residues. After removal of 5 bases from V and 10 bases from J, the junction contained 14 bases not matched to a gene. Written as DNA, the CDR3 is TGTGCCACCAGCCCTCCGCCCGGGACAGGGAAAATAGCTTTCTTT. This translates into CATSPPPGTGKIAFF.

The rearrangement uses TRBV7-9 and TRBJ2-3, with D possibly matching TRBD2 (7 bases). V was shortened by 7 bases and J by 5 bases, with 19 bases between the two germline ends. CDR3 length: 15 residues. Germline V gene sequence: CDR1 SEHNR, CDR2 FQNEAQ (reference sequence). The CDR3 coding sequence is TGTGCCAGCAAACGAGAGGGGGGGGCCCTAGATACGCAGTATTTT. Translated, it gives CASKREGGALDTQYF.

The V call is TRBV11-1, the J call TRBJ2-1, with a tentative D call TRBD2 (5 bases). The CDR3 is made up of 15 amino acids. Deletions cut 4 bases from V and 3 bases from J, with 13 bases between. In germline, CDR1 is SGHAT, CDR2 FQDESV (reference sequence). CDR3 nucleotides: TGTGCCAGCAGCTCCTTGGAGGATCTCTACAATGAGCAGTTCTTC. Its translation: CASSSLEDLYNEQFF.